The 29 T cell receptor beta chains given below trace back to one sample, sequenced in a study of CD8 T cells in ankylosing spondylitis. Using its own MiXCR run on the 5' RACE reads, TCRdb lists one record per CDR3 protein. The sample yields 100,000 to 150,000 distinct CDR3 sequences, around 10% seen once. Sequenced: blood, either unsorted or a sorted T cell fraction (not recorded which). These receptors came from a female donor with ankylosing spondylitis or in good health (not recorded which).

Regarding this clonotype: A much larger clone lies a single base off, so this may be a read error. V usage is TRBV11-2 and J usage is TRBJ2-1, with D perhaps being TRBD1 or TRBD2 (5 bases each). Germline loops: CDR1 SGHAT, CDR2 FQNNGV. The CDR3 is made up of 14 amino acids. CDR3 amino acids: CACSLGQGRGEQFF. CDR3 coding DNA: TGTGCCTGCAGCCTGGGGCAGGGACGGGGTGAGCAGTTCTTC.

This clonotype was recorded many times. The chain couples TRBV2 to TRBJ1-2; D might be TRBD1 (5 bases). Germline V gives CDR1 SNHLY, CDR2 FYNNEI. With 5 bases removed from V and 4 bases from J, the gap between germline ends came to 14 bases. The CDR3 extends over 14 amino acids. CDR3 DNA: TGTGCCAGCAGTCAACAGGAAGGCTCCTATGGCTACACCTTC. The encoded protein is CASSQQEGSYGYTF.

This clonotype was seen many times. The rearrangement links TRBV12-3 or TRBV12-4 to TRBJ1-1, with D possibly being TRBD1 (5 bases). CDR3 length: 15 amino acids. V was shortened by 3 bases and J by 3 bases, with 14 bases between the two germline ends. CDR3 in amino acids: CASSFVEGAHTEAFF. CDR3 sequence (DNA): TGTGCCAGCAGTTTTGTGGAAGGGGCGCACACTGAAGCTTTCTTT.

The sample holds many counts of this clonotype. The CDR3 region is CASSLAGTGVQGQYF. In DNA form, the CDR3 reads TGTGCCAGCAGCTTGGCCGGGACAGGGGTTCAAGGGCAGTATTTT. The chain links TRBV5-6 to TRBJ2-3; the match to TRBD1 covers 10 bases. This CDR3 has 15 residues. Germline V gene lookup returns CDR1 SGHDT and CDR2 YYEEEE. The junction had 9 bases not matched to a gene; V was cut back by 0 bases and J by 11 bases.

This clonotype was picked up many times. This chain links TRBV18 with TRBJ2-1; 8 positions agree with TRBD2. The CDR3 spans 15 residues. From germline, CDR1 is KGHSH and CDR2 LQKENI. After removal of 0 bases from V and 7 bases from J, the junction contained 5 bases not matched to a gene. Here the CDR3 DNA reads TGTGCCAGCTCACCACCTAGCGGGGTTTTAAATGAGCAGTTCTTC. Protein sequence: CASSPPSGVLNEQFF.

This clonotype came up many times. The chain joins TRBV6-6 to TRBJ2-1, with no clear D. The length of the CDR3 is 11 residues. The germline CDR1 and CDR2 sequences are MNHNY and SVGAGI (reference sequence). With 3 bases removed from V and 10 bases from J, the gap between germline ends came to 7 bases. CDR3 residues: CASSYMNEQFF. CDR3 bases: TGTGCCAGCAGTTATATGAACGAGCAGTTCTTC.

V is TRBV7-9 and J is TRBJ2-1, with D hard to call. Germline CDR1 is SEHNR and CDR2 is FQNEAQ (reference sequence). This CDR3 has 16 residues. Trimming took 1 base from V and 0 from J, leaving 10 bases between them. The CDR3 sequence: CASSLVYQSSYNEQFF. CDR3 nucleotides: TGTGCCAGCAGCTTAGTATACCAGAGCTCCTACAATGAGCAGTTCTTC.

This clonotype was seen many times. The J gene is TRBJ2-3, the V gene TRBV7-2; D not resolved. The V end lost 0 bases, the J end lost 4 bases, and 8 bases lay between the germline ends. This CDR3 region has 14 residues. The germline gives CDR1 SGHTA, CDR2 FQGNSA. CDR3 protein: CASSLAPGADTQYF. DNA of the CDR3: TGTGCCAGCAGCTTAGCGCCCGGAGCAGATACGCAGTATTTT.

This clonotype was observed many times. The chain links TRBV20-1 to TRBJ2-5, with D unresolved. Germline CDR1 DFQATT, CDR2 SNEGSKA (reference sequence). The CDR3 consists of 11 residues. Trimming left V 6 bases short and J 1 base short, with 6 bases between. The CDR3 sequence: CSALGQETQYF. In DNA form, the CDR3 reads TGCAGTGCCCTGGGCCAAGAGACCCAGTACTTC.

This clonotype was seen more than once but under ten times. V and J are TRBV18 and TRBJ2-1; 10 positions agree with TRBD2. Trimming removed 4 bases from V and 7 bases from J; junction bases left unmatched: 13. In germline, CDR1 is KGHSH, CDR2 LQKENI. The CDR3 has 17 amino acids. The CDR3 DNA reads as TGTGCCAGCTCACAACAACAACTAGCGGGGTCAAAAAATGAGCAGTTCTTC. This gives the protein CASSQQQLAGSKNEQFF.

This clonotype was seen at least ten times. The gene calls are TRBV7-9 and TRBJ1-2; D is possibly TRBD1 (6 bases). V dropped 5 bases and J dropped 14 bases, with 15 bases sitting between them. The CDR3 runs to 11 residues. The germline CDR1 and CDR2 sequences are SEHNR and FQNEAQ (reference sequence). The CDR3 is CASSQGIGLTF. CDR3 bases: TGTGCCAGCAGCCAGGGGATAGGCTTAACCTTC.

This clonotype was counted ten times or more. The J gene is TRBJ1-1, the V gene TRBV29-1; the match to TRBD1 covers 10 bases. Germline V lookup: CDR1 SQVTM, CDR2 ANQGSEA. This CDR3 is 18 amino acids long. V dropped 0 bases and J dropped 8; count of bases not matched to a gene: 18. CDR3 nucleotides: TGCAGCGTTGAAGATGCTTTGCTGGGACAGGGGAGCGGACTGGAAGCTTTCTTT. This translates into CSVEDALLGQGSGLEAFF. The variable domain in full, completed from reference TRBV29-1 and TRBJ1-1, reads SAVISQKPSRDICQRGTSLTIQCQVDSQVTMMFWYRQQPGQSLTLIATANQGSEATYESGFVIDKFPISRPNLTFSTLTVSNMSPEDSSIYLCSVEDALLGQGSGLEAFFGQGTRLTVV.

This clonotype was observed many times. The chain has TRBV4-1 and TRBJ1-1; TRBD1 is a possible D gene (5 bases). The germline gives CDR1 MGHRA, CDR2 YSYEKL. The length of the CDR3 is 14 residues. Trimming removed 6 bases at V and 0 bases at J, with 11 bases between. The CDR3 nucleotides are TGCGCCAGCAGGGGACGTACGATGAACACTGAAGCTTTCTTT. Translation: CASRGRTMNTEAFF.

This clonotype has ten or more counts. V gene TRBV3-1 combines with J gene TRBJ2-7; D gene unclear. This CDR3 has 13 amino acids. Germline V gives CDR1 LGHDT, CDR2 YNNKEL (reference sequence). With 1 base removed from V and 7 bases from J, the gap between germline ends came to 11 bases. CDR3: CASSQGDLREQYF. For the CDR3, the DNA is TGTGCCAGCAGCCAAGGGGATCTACGGGAGCAGTACTTC.

This clonotype was seen at least ten times. The V call is TRBV5-1, the J call TRBJ2-7; unclear D gene. Germline CDR1 reads SGHRS; CDR2 reads YFSETQ. The CDR3 runs 13 residues. V gave up 0 bases and J gave up 7 bases, with 11 bases separating them. The CDR3 is CASSLGARREQYF. CDR3 DNA: TGCGCCAGCAGCTTGGGGGCCCGTCGGGAGCAGTACTTC.

In this sample, this clonotype turned up many times. At one end the junction does not follow the germline gene, possibly because of a read error. The chain recombines TRBV11-2 with TRBJ1-2; D remains ambiguous. Germline CDR1 and CDR2: SGHAT and FQNNGV. CDR3 length equals 12 residues. Written as DNA, the CDR3 is TGTGCCAGCAGCTCAACAAAAGATGGCTACACTTTC. This translates into CASSSTKDGYTF.

Notes on this clonotype: A read error may explain this, as a much larger clone is one base away. The chain carries TRBV6-5 and TRBJ2-5; D gene uncertain. From germline, CDR1 is MNHEY and CDR2 SVGAGI. This CDR3 has 14 residues. CDR3 loop: CSSSYHRVQETQYF. DNA for the CDR3: TGTTCCAGCAGTTATCACAGAGTGCAAGAGACCCAGTACTTC.

In its sample, this clonotype was seen many times. This chain joins TRBV20-1 and TRBJ1-1, with D possibly being TRBD1 (5 bases). The CDR3 consists of 15 residues. Trimming left V 0 bases short and J 3 bases short, with 14 bases between. The V gene's germline CDR1 is DFQATT and CDR2 SNEGSKA (reference sequence). The CDR3 sequence is CSARDGIRGYTEAFF. CDR3 coding DNA: TGCAGTGCTAGAGATGGTATTCGGGGGTACACTGAAGCTTTCTTT.

V usage is TRBV5-1 and J usage is TRBJ2-7; TRBD2 might be the D (6 bases). The V gene's germline CDR1 is SGHRS and CDR2 YFSETQ. CDR3 length: 12 residues. Trimming left V 4 bases short and J 4 bases short, with 9 bases between. The CDR3 protein is CASSTGAYEQYF. The CDR3 DNA reads as TGCGCCAGCAGCACGGGAGCATACGAGCAGTACTTC. Combining the CDR3 with reference TRBV5-1 and TRBJ2-7 gives the whole variable domain KAGVTQTPRYLIKTRGQQVTLSCSPISGHRSVSWYQQTPGQGLQFLFEYFSETQRNKGNFPGRFSGRQFSNSRSEMNVSTLELGDSALYLCASSTGAYEQYFGPGTRLTVT.

The rearrangement uses TRBV12-3 or TRBV12-4 and TRBJ1-2, with D perhaps matching TRBD1 (6 bases). This CDR3 has 19 residues. The germline V and J ends were trimmed by 2 bases and 8 bases, with 30 bases remaining between them. The CDR3 sequence: CASSLRGSLEGEEGGGYTF. The CDR3 nucleotides read TGTGCCAGCAGTTTAAGGGGGTCCCTCGAGGGCGAAGAAGGAGGGGGCTACACCTTC.

Concerning this clonotype itself: A much larger clone is a single base away; this may be a read error. The chain uses TRBV21-1 and TRBJ2-2; the table's D gene call, TRBD2, was not cross checked with the DNA. TRBV21-1 is flagged as a pseudogene. CDR3 length equals 14 residues. CDR3 protein: CASSRGTEVGELFF. The CDR3 region has the DNA TGTGCCAGCAGCCGCGGGACGGAAGTCGGGGAGCTGTTTTTT.

This clonotype was picked up many times. The V gene is TRBV3-1, the J gene TRBJ1-5; D remains unclear. V gave up 0 bases and J gave up 2 bases, with 8 bases separating them. The CDR3 sequence is 15 residues long. Germline V gene sequence: CDR1 LGHDT, CDR2 YNNKEL (reference sequence). CDR3 amino acids: CASSQDHGGNQPQHF. CDR3 in DNA: TGTGCCAGCAGCCAAGATCATGGGGGCAATCAGCCCCAGCATTTT. The full variable domain, completed using reference TRBV3-1 and TRBJ1-5, is DTAVSQTPKYLVTQMGNDKSIKCEQNLGHDTMYWYKQDSKKFLKIMFSYNNKELIINETVPNRFSPKSPDKAHLNLHINSLELGDSAVYFCASSQDHGGNQPQHFGDGTRLSIL.

There are many counts of this clonotype. V gene TRBV6-5 combines with J gene TRBJ2-3; 14 positions match TRBD2. Losses at the gene ends were 4 bases for V and 5 bases for J; bases not matched to a gene: 11. This CDR3 spans 18 amino acids. Germline V gene sequence: CDR1 MNHEY, CDR2 SVGAGI. In nucleotides, the CDR3 is TGTGCCAGCAGTTCCGATCGAAGAGGGACTAGCGGGGGAGATACGCAGTATTTT. Its protein is CASSSDRRGTSGGDTQYF.

This clonotype was seen a single time. The chain employs TRBV4-1 and TRBJ2-7; D remains unclear. The CDR3 contains 13 residues. Per the germline V gene, CDR1 is MGHRA and CDR2 is YSYEKL. V was cut by 0 bases and J by 4 bases, with 7 bases left in between. The CDR3 loop is CASSQDLSYEQYF. CDR3 DNA: TGCGCCAGCAGCCAAGATCTGAGTTACGAGCAGTACTTC.

This clonotype was observed many times. The chain uses TRBV7-2 and TRBJ1-1; D gene unclear. The CDR3 runs to 15 residues. Looked up from germline, CDR1 is SGHTA and CDR2 is FQGNSA. The V gene lost 5 bases and the J gene lost 1 base, with 14 bases spanning the gap. The CDR3 reads CASSAPTYRNTEAFF. In DNA form, the CDR3 reads TGTGCCAGCAGCGCCCCCACCTATAGGAACACTGAAGCTTTCTTT.

This clonotype was observed at least ten times. The chain employs TRBV5-1 and TRBJ2-5; maybe TRBD2 (6 bases). Trimming left V 3 bases short and J 1 base short, with 25 bases between. The CDR3 contains 19 residues. CDR1 is SGHRS and CDR2 is YFSETQ in the germline V gene. The CDR3 here is CASSWTGLRNTRVQETQYF. In nucleotides, the CDR3 is TGCGCCAGCAGCTGGACGGGACTTCGTAATACGAGGGTCCAAGAGACCCAGTACTTC.

This clonotype has ten or more counts. The chain recombines TRBV27 with TRBJ2-1; D is perhaps TRBD2 (6 bases). CDR1 and CDR2 from the germline V gene are MNHEY and SMNVEV (reference sequence). V gave up 5 bases and J gave up 4 bases, with 15 bases separating them. The CDR3 has 15 amino acids. The CDR3 here is CASSQTSLVYNEQFF. The CDR3 DNA reads as TGTGCCAGCAGTCAGACTAGTTTGGTGTACAATGAGCAGTTCTTC.

As regards this clonotype: A read error may produce the germline difference seen at one junction end. V is TRBV15 and J is TRBJ2-7; D uncertain. The CDR3 is 12 residues long. Germline CDR1 is LNHNV and CDR2 is YYDKDF (reference sequence). The CDR3 sequence: CAASRDSGEQYF. The CDR3 DNA sequence: TGTGCCGCCAGCAGAGATTCCGGGGAGCAGTACTTC.

This clonotype was seen many times. The J gene is TRBJ1-3, the V gene TRBV7-6; 8 positions agree with TRBD1. J was trimmed by 4 bases and V by 5 bases; bases with no gene match: 4. Germline V gives CDR1 SGHVS, CDR2 FNYEAQ. The CDR3 has 14 amino acids. CDR3 region: CASSQGQGGNTIYF. CDR3 sequence (DNA): TGTGCCAGCAGCCAAGGACAGGGAGGAAACACCATATATTTT.